This T cell receptor beta chain emerged from a study of CD8 T cells in ankylosing spondylitis. Whole-study findings and limits: There were earlier reports of some motif variants in reactive arthritis synovial fluid and blood.

Worth noting for this clonotype: The antigen remains unidentified.

MiXCR, applied by TCRdb to the 5' RACE reads, yields one record per CDR3 protein. The sample lists nearly 350,000 distinct CDR3 sequences, roughly 15% occurring once. The CDR3 runs to 17 residues. V lost 3 bases and J lost 4, with 18 bases in between. Sequencing input: blood, either unsorted or a sorted T cell fraction (not recorded which). The V call is TRBV12-3 or TRBV12-4, the J call TRBJ2-2; D is possibly TRBD2 (5 bases). The receptor's source is a male donor with ankylosing spondylitis or in good health (not recorded which). For the CDR3, the DNA is TGTGCCAGCAGTTTTACGGGGATTAGGTTTGGCACCGGGGAGCTGTTTTTT. Amino acids: CASSFTGIRFGTGELFF.